This T cell receptor (beta chain) was found in a study of blood T cell repertoires in COVID-19. In the source study's methods: Reference gene primer amplification gave nucleated cell count estimates. Only in-frame clones appear in the TCRdb table, and some are missing; sequencing was by immunoSEQ multiplex PCR. That table supplies the V and J calls and clone size; D and trimming were determined from the DNA. The table shows more than 200,000 clones, with 85% to 90% occurring only once. Germline V gives CDR1 SGHTA, CDR2 FQGNSA. V shed 2 bases and J 6 bases; nucleotides not matched to a gene: 14. The CDR3 is made up of 19 amino acids.

The sample comprised peripheral blood. The receptor was derived from a woman in her fifties or sixties with COVID-19, enrolled during active disease. The rearrangement joins TRBV7-2 to TRBJ2-3; 13 nucleotides line up with TRBD2. The CDR3 here is CASSLRVGLAGAHRDTQYF. CDR3 DNA: TGTGCCAGCAGCTTAAGGGTTGGACTAGCGGGAGCCCACCGGGATACGCAGTATTTT.